These T cell receptor beta chains were read from a single sample in a study of OX40 agonist ivuxolimab in advanced cancers. Profiling relied on immunoSEQ multiplex PCR, and the TCRdb table lists in-frame clones only, not all of them. Of roughly 50,000 clones detected, around 89% appear once; the ten largest clones hold 1.4%. The source was CD4+ or CD8+ T cells sorted from blood, collected in a trial of the OX40 agonist ivuxolimab. These TCRs come from an adult with an advanced solid tumor such as melanoma, head and neck, liver or kidney cancer. Each CDR3 is given with its conserved first and last residue. D genes are given only for firm matches. For some rows the clone size is stated as once, few or many, or as a class when expanded; others skip it.

j_call clone_size d_call v_call cdr3_length cdr3_aa cdr3_nt
TRBJ2-7 - - TRBV27 14 CASSLFDRDYEQYF TGTGCCAGCAGCCTCTTCGACAGAGACTACGAGCAGTACTTC
TRBJ2-1 - TRBD2 TRBV28 15 CASKAGTSGRNEQFF TGTGCCAGCAAGGCAGGGACTAGCGGGAGGAATGAGCAGTTCTTC
TRBJ1-2 once - TRBV5-1 12 CASRGSGGGYTF TGCGCCAGCAGGGGGTCCGGGGGAGGCTACACCTTC
TRBJ1-5 - - TRBV5-8 14 CASSSKQGSQPQHF TGTGCCAGCAGCTCAAAACAGGGTAGTCAGCCCCAGCATTTT
TRBJ1-2 once - TRBV7-2 17 CASSLVRTSPVNSGYTF TGTGCCAGCAGCTTAGTTAGGACCAGTCCCGTAAACTCGGGCTACACCTTC
TRBJ2-1 - - TRBV6-4 14 CASSVQGRSNEQFF TGTGCCAGCAGTGTACAGGGACGGAGTAATGAGCAGTTCTTC
TRBJ1-3 - TRBD1 TRBV9 14 CASSVDHRGNTIYF TGTGCCAGCAGCGTAGATCACAGGGGCAACACCATATATTTT
TRBJ2-5 - - TRBV28 12 CASSFLRETQYF TGTGCCAGCAGTTTTCTGAGAGAGACCCAGTACTTC
TRBJ2-5 - - TRBV9 14 CASSVGTAKETQYF TGTGCCAGCAGCGTAGGGACTGCAAAAGAGACCCAGTACTTC
TRBJ2-2 - TRBD1 TRBV2 13 CAGGQENTGELFF TGTGCCGGGGGACAGGAGAACACCGGGGAGCTGTTTTTT
TRBJ2-1 once - TRBV11-2 13 CASSSGLRNEQFF TGTGCCAGCAGCTCGGGACTTCGCAATGAGCAGTTCTTC